These 26 T cell receptor beta chains were sequenced from one sample in a study of blood T cell repertoires in COVID-19. The table came from immunoSEQ multiplex PCR; TCRdb's copy has only in-frame clones and leaves some out. The sample consists of roughly 170,000 clones, almost 80% of them appearing once. Sequenced material: peripheral blood. The receptors shown here come from a woman in her seventies with acute or convalescent COVID-19.

This chain connects TRBV7-9 to TRBJ1-4; TRBD1 might be the D (6 bases). The germline V gene encodes CDR1 SEHNR and CDR2 FQNEAQ (reference sequence). Trimming cost V 5 bases and J 0 bases, with 19 bases left between them. The CDR3 spans 18 residues. CDR3 nucleotide sequence: TGTGCCAGCAGCCCATTACGGCACAGGGCTGCAACTAATGAAAAACTGTTTTTT. Its protein product is CASSPLRHRAATNEKLFF.

This clone was observed once. This chain connects TRBV30 to TRBJ2-5, with TRBD2 matching over 7 bases. J was trimmed by 6 bases and V by 0 bases; bases with no gene match: 7. Germline assignment: CDR1 GTSNPN and CDR2 SVGIG (reference sequence). CDR3 length: 14 residues. CDR3 loop: CAWSVSMGGKTQYF. CDR3 DNA sequence: TGTGCCTGGAGTGTGTCGATGGGGGGGAAGACCCAGTACTTC.

The genes are TRBV3-1 (or the pseudogene TRBV3-2) and TRBJ2-1, with 8 bases that match TRBD2. Germline CDR1 LGHDT, CDR2 YNNKEL (reference sequence). The CDR3 sequence is 16 residues long. After removal of 4 bases from V and 0 bases from J, the junction contained 5 bases not matched to a gene. The CDR3 sequence is CASSLYSGSSYNEQFF. CDR3 DNA: TGTGCCAGCAGCCTATACAGCGGGAGCTCCTACAATGAGCAGTTCTTC.

The rearrangement uses TRBV27 and TRBJ1-6; D might be TRBD1 (5 bases). Germline CDR1 is MNHEY and CDR2 is SMNVEV (reference sequence). Trimming pared 3 bases from V and 9 bases from J, leaving 9 bases between. The CDR3 sequence is 13 residues long. The CDR3 region has the DNA TGTGCCAGCAGTTTGGACACGGTTTCACCCCTCCACTTT. Translated, it gives CASSLDTVSPLHF.

The chain joins TRBV5-1 to TRBJ1-4; D is ambiguous. Trimming cost V 5 bases and J 4 bases, with 9 bases left between them. The CDR3 spans 13 residues. Germline V CDR1 and CDR2: SGHRS, YFSETQ. The CDR3 reads CASRRSGNEKLFF. Here the CDR3 DNA reads TGCGCCAGCAGAAGGTCGGGTAATGAAAAACTGTTTTTT.

The gene calls are TRBV5-1 and TRBJ2-7; D might be TRBD1 (5 bases). This CDR3 has 15 residues. Germline V gene lookup returns CDR1 SGHRS and CDR2 YFSETQ. V was trimmed by 2 bases and J by 0 bases, leaving 12 bases between them. This CDR3 is CASSFEQGGSYEQYF. The CDR3 DNA reads as TGCGCCAGCAGCTTTGAGCAGGGCGGCTCCTACGAGCAGTACTTC. The complete variable domain, with remaining parts taken from reference TRBV5-1 and TRBJ2-7, reads KAGVTQTPRYLIKTRGQQVTLSCSPISGHRSVSWYQQTPGQGLQFLFEYFSETQRNKGNFPGRFSGRQFSNSRSEMNVSTLELGDSALYLCASSFEQGGSYEQYFGPGTRLTVT.

This clone was found a few times. This rearrangement joins TRBV2 to TRBJ2-3; TRBD2 agrees at 9 bases. The CDR3 is 17 residues long. Germline V gene lookup returns CDR1 SNHLY and CDR2 FYNNEI. Trimming cost V 7 bases and J 2 bases; bases outside gene matches: 13. DNA of the CDR3: TGTGCCAGCATAGCTAGGCCTAGCGGGAACCCCACAGATACGCAGTATTTT. It yields the protein CASIARPSGNPTDTQYF. The full variable domain, in which reference TRBV2 and TRBJ2-3 provide the parts outside the CDR3, is EPEVTQTPSHQVTQMGQEVILRCVPISNHLYFYWYRQILGQKVEFLVSFYNNEISEKSEIFDDQFSVERPDGSNFTLKIRSTKLEDSAMYFCASIARPSGNPTDTQYFGPGTRLTVL.

Details on this clone: In the same sample, other DNA sequences code for this CDR3. The chain uses TRBV5-6 and TRBJ1-4; D gene ambiguous. In germline, CDR1 is SGHDT, CDR2 YYEEEE. CDR3 length: 12 residues. The V end was cut by 2 bases, the J end by 4 bases, with 3 bases between. For the CDR3, the DNA is TGTGCCAGCAGCTTCAGTAATGAAAAACTGTTTTTT. As protein: CASSFSNEKLFF.

The J gene is TRBJ1-1, the V gene TRBV3-1 (or the pseudogene TRBV3-2); 7 bases map to TRBD1. The germline gives CDR1 LGHDT, CDR2 YNNKEL (reference sequence). Trimming took 4 bases from V and 1 from J; bases not matched to a gene: 15. The CDR3 is 18 residues long. DNA of the CDR3: TGTGCCAGCAGCCCACGCGCGACAGGGCGATCGAGGAACACTGAAGCTTTCTTT. Translated: CASSPRATGRSRNTEAFF.

The chain couples TRBV6-6 to TRBJ2-3; D gene unclear. The ends were cut back, 0 bases at V and 2 bases at J, with 9 bases in the middle. The CDR3 is made up of 15 amino acids. Germline CDR1 and CDR2: MNHNY and SVGAGI (reference sequence). CDR3 sequence: CASSYSSQATDTQYF. The CDR3 coding sequence is TGTGCCAGCAGTTACTCATCCCAGGCCACAGATACGCAGTATTTT.

V is TRBV5-1 and J is TRBJ1-2, with 8 bases lining up with TRBD1. The CDR3 spans 15 residues. The germline V gene encodes CDR1 SGHRS and CDR2 YFSETQ. Trimming cost V 0 bases and J 8 bases; bases outside gene matches: 9. The CDR3 reads CASSLGVDRVGGYTF. In DNA, the CDR3 is TGCGCCAGCAGCTTGGGGGTGGACAGGGTTGGCGGCTACACCTTC.

The V call is TRBV7-8, the J call TRBJ2-7, with D perhaps matching TRBD2 (5 bases). V gave up 2 bases and J gave up 2 bases, with 19 bases separating them. CDR1 SGHVS and CDR2 FQNEAQ come from the germline V gene. This CDR3 has 17 residues. The CDR3 region is CASSLRGKGLATYEQYF. As DNA, the CDR3 is TGTGCCAGCAGCTTAAGAGGAAAAGGACTCGCTACCTACGAGCAGTACTTC.

The chain carries TRBV7-2 and TRBJ1-2, with TRBD1 matching over 7 bases. The CDR3 is 14 amino acids. Looked up from germline, CDR1 is SGHTA and CDR2 is FQGNSA. The V gene end was trimmed by 5 bases and the J gene end by 6 bases; junction bases not matched to a gene: 9. This chain's CDR3 is CASSMTGRVDGYTF. The CDR3 DNA reads as TGTGCCAGCAGCATGACAGGGAGAGTCGATGGCTACACCTTC.

The CDR3 DNA sequence: TGTGCCAGCAGTCTAGCCGACGGCTACGAGCAGTACTTC. This codes for CASSLADGYEQYF. This sequence joins TRBV27 and TRBJ2-7, with D possibly TRBD2 on 5 matching bases. This CDR3 is 13 amino acids long. V lost 5 bases, J lost 3 bases, and 11 bases lay in between. Germline CDR1 is MNHEY and CDR2 is SMNVEV (reference sequence).

This clone was seen a handful of times. The chain joins TRBV6-6 to TRBJ1-3; D unclear. There are 15 residues in the CDR3. The V and J ends lost 7 bases and 0 bases respectively, with 13 bases between them. The V gene's germline CDR1 is MNHNY and CDR2 SVGAGI (reference sequence). The CDR3 DNA follows: TGTGCCAGCAAAAGAGGCGGAAACTCTGGAAACACCATATATTTT. Protein product: CASKRGGNSGNTIYF.

The genes are TRBV15 and TRBJ1-4, with D unresolved. The CDR3 is 16 amino acids. With 2 bases removed from V and 6 bases from J, the gap between germline ends came to 16 bases. The V gene's germline CDR1 is LNHNV and CDR2 YYDKDF (reference sequence). The CDR3 bases are TGTGCCACCAGCAGACGCGGGCGAACCCGGGATGAAAAACTGTTTTTT. Its protein product is CATSRRGRTRDEKLFF.

The table lists this clone with a few counts. V gene TRBV6-6 combines with J gene TRBJ2-1; possible D gene TRBD1, 5 bases. CDR1 is MNHNY, CDR2 SVGAGI, per germline (reference sequence). The CDR3 sequence is 12 residues long. V lost 0 bases, J lost 9 bases, and 6 bases lay in between. Written as DNA, the CDR3 is TGTGCCAGCAGTTACTCTAGGGGTGAGCAGTTCTTC. It is translated as CASSYSRGEQFF.

This chain connects TRBV27 to TRBJ2-1; D remains ambiguous. Trimming stripped 3 bases from V and 4 bases from J, with 16 bases between. The CDR3 sequence is 16 residues long. Per germline, CDR1 MNHEY and CDR2 SMNVEV (reference sequence). In DNA, the CDR3 is TGTGCCAGCAGTTTGGGTAGATGGAGTGGGTACAATGAGCAGTTCTTC. This translates into CASSLGRWSGYNEQFF.

CDR3 sequence: CASSGTLSSYNEQFF. DNA of the CDR3: TGTGCCAGCAGCGGGACATTATCCTCCTACAATGAGCAGTTCTTC. J is TRBJ2-1 and V is TRBV11-2; the D gene is possibly TRBD1 (6 bases). Germline CDR1 reads SGHAT; CDR2 reads FQNNGV. Between the trimmed V and J ends, which lost 5 bases and 0 bases, there was a span of 11 bases. The CDR3 spans 15 residues. Looking up the rest from reference TRBV11-2 and TRBJ2-1 gives the full variable domain: EAGVAQSPRYKIIEKRQSVAFWCNPISGHATLYWYQQILGQGPKLLIQFQNNGVVDDSQLPKDRFSAERLKGVDSTLKIQPAKLEDSAVYLCASSGTLSSYNEQFFGPGTRLTVL.

The chain employs TRBV7-8 and TRBJ2-3; D not certain. From germline, CDR1 is SGHVS and CDR2 FQNEAQ. This CDR3 has 12 residues. Trimming took off 4 bases at V and 7 bases at J, with 9 bases between the two ends. CDR3 residues: CASSSLTYTQYF. In DNA form, the CDR3 reads TGTGCCAGCAGCTCACTGACATATACGCAGTATTTT. The whole variable domain, filled in from reference TRBV7-8 and TRBJ2-3, reads GAGVSQSPRYKVAKRGQDVALRCDPISGHVSLFWYQQALGQGPEFLTYFQNEAQLDKSGLPSDRFFAERPEGSVSTLKIQRTQQEDSAVYLCASSSLTYTQYFGPGTRLTVL.

The chain recombines TRBV6-6 with TRBJ1-2, with 7 bases lining up with TRBD1. Losses at the gene ends were 3 bases for V and 4 bases for J; bases not matched to a gene: 11. Germline-derived CDR1 and CDR2 are MNHNY and SVGAGI (reference sequence). The CDR3 totals 16 residues. DNA of the CDR3: TGTGCCAGCAGTTATCCCCCGACAGGGCCCTTCTATGGCTACACCTTC. Amino acids: CASSYPPTGPFYGYTF.

CDR3 sequence reads: CAWSDRGNTEAFF. CDR3 in DNA: TGTGCCTGGTCGGACAGGGGGAACACTGAAGCTTTCTTT. The chain is built from TRBV30 and TRBJ1-1, with 9 nucleotides matching TRBD1. Trimming cost V 5 bases and J 1 base; bases outside gene matches: 2. The CDR3 runs 13 residues. Looked up from germline, CDR1 is GTSNPN and CDR2 is SVGIG (reference sequence).

V and J are TRBV4-2 and TRBJ2-1, with TRBD2 matching 8 bases. Germline CDR1 LGHNA, CDR2 YNFKEQ. Trimming cost V 4 bases and J 5 bases; bases outside gene matches: 10. The CDR3 length is 16 residues. The CDR3 loop is CASSRDGSSGHNEQFF. Here the CDR3 DNA reads TGTGCCAGCAGCCGAGACGGGTCTAGCGGGCACAATGAGCAGTTCTTC.

The V and J genes are TRBV4-1 and TRBJ2-3; D is perhaps TRBD2 (6 bases). Looked up from germline, CDR1 is MGHRA and CDR2 is YSYEKL. The germline V and J ends were trimmed by 0 bases and 15 bases, with 16 bases remaining between them. The CDR3 runs 13 residues. CDR3 nucleotides: TGCGCCAGCAGCCAAGACACGGCGGGAACCCCTTATTTT. As protein: CASSQDTAGTPYF.

The CDR3 bases are TGTGCCAGCAGTGTTCTTCCCGGGACTAGGCCCTACGAGCAGTACTTC. This codes for CASSVLPGTRPYEQYF. The rearrangement links TRBV2 to TRBJ2-7, with 8 nucleotides matching TRBD2. This CDR3 spans 16 amino acids. From germline, CDR1 is SNHLY and CDR2 FYNNEI. J gave up 2 bases and V 4 bases, and 10 bases lay outside the gene matches. Filled out from reference TRBV2 and TRBJ2-7, the complete variable domain reads EPEVTQTPSHQVTQMGQEVILRCVPISNHLYFYWYRQILGQKVEFLVSFYNNEISEKSEIFDDQFSVERPDGSNFTLKIRSTKLEDSAMYFCASSVLPGTRPYEQYFGPGTRLTVT.

J is TRBJ1-1 and V is TRBV3-1 (or the pseudogene TRBV3-2); D remains unclear. Trimming pared 4 bases from V and 2 bases from J, leaving 8 bases between. This CDR3 region has 13 residues. CDR1 LGHDT and CDR2 YNNKEL come from the germline V gene (reference sequence). CDR3 bases: TGTGCCAGCAGCCGCAAGAGCAACACTGAAGCTTTCTTT. Residues: CASSRKSNTEAFF.